Sequencing of this T cell receptor beta chain was carried out in a study of T cell responses to AZD1222 COVID-19 vaccine. For the study at large: Pooled samples include second doses given at about 4 or 12 weeks.

This clone was found once. Antigen unknown. This CDR3 is built from 13 residues. Trimming took off 5 bases at V and 0 bases at J, with 7 bases between the two ends. The germline V gene has CDR1 SEHNR and CDR2 FQNEAQ (reference sequence). Some clones are missing from TCRdb's copy, which holds only in-frame ones; the method was immunoSEQ multiplex PCR. The sample has about 190,000 clones; more than 75% are singletons. Notes on the study in general: There were vaccine-associated CD4 TCRs across spike, dominant at 160-218 and 743-854. Donors were mostly white British, more females; clonal diversity possibly underestimated.

The V and J genes are TRBV7-9 and TRBJ1-1; D remains unclear. This specimen was peripheral blood, taken on day 0 of AZD1222 vaccination. The sequence came from an adult in good health. The CDR3 loop is CASSRPLNTEAFF. The CDR3 DNA sequence: TGTGCCAGCAGCCGTCCACTGAACACTGAAGCTTTCTTT.